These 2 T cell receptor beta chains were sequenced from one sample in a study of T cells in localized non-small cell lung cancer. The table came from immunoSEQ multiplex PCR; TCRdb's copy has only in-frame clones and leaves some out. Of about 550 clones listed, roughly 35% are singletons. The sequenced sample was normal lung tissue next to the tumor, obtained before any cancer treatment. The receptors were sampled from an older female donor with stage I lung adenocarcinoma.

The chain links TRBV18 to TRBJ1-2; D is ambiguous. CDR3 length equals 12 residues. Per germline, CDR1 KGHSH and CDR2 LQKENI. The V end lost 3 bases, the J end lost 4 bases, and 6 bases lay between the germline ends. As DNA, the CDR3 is TGTGCCAGCTCACCCGGGTCCTATGGCTACACCTTC. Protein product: CASSPGSYGYTF.

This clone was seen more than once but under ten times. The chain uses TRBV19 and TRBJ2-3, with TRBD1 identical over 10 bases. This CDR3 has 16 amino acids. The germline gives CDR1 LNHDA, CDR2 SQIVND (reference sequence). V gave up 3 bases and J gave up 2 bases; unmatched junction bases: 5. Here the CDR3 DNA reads TGTGCCAGTAGTATGGGGACAGGGGACTTCACAGATACGCAGTATTTT. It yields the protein CASSMGTGDFTDTQYF.